A selection of T cell receptor beta chains follows, all from one sample in a study of post-analysis software for immune sequencing data. TCRdb reanalysed the PCR reads using MiXCR and keeps one entry per CDR3 protein. Of about 820,000 distinct CDR3 sequences listed, roughly 50% are singletons. The sequenced sample consisted of blood. These receptors were taken from a girl aged 10 to 17 with multiple sclerosis. Each CDR3 is given without its conserved first and last residue.

16 TRBJ2-4 TRBV7-9 ASSPTPGLAGGLHIQY
11 TRBJ2-1 TRBV6-6 ASSGDRNNEQF
15 TRBJ1-2 TRBV12-3/TRBV12-4 ASSLVPADRHNYGYT
14 TRBJ1-2 TRBV5-1 ASSLGPRQGVLGYT
12 TRBJ2-1 TRBV20-1 SALRGSNYNEQF
18 TRBJ1-6 TRBV7-9 ASSHTDPRGGQPYNSPLH
13 TRBJ1-6 TRBV6-5 ASSYSEGLGSPLH
12 TRBJ2-1 TRBV6-1 ASRGGVTSDEQF
14 TRBJ2-1 TRBV29-1 SVAGQGGTDYNEQF
16 TRBJ2-3 TRBV5-1 ASSLDASGGTRTDTQY
9 TRBJ2-7 TRBV20-1 SARLGAEQY
10 TRBJ1-4 TRBV14 ASSQSNEKLF
11 TRBJ2-1 TRBV6-4 ASSEWDSNEQF
12 TRBJ2-1 TRBV20-1 SAQGLAATNEQF
10 TRBJ1-5 TRBV3-1 ASSQGLPPQH
13 TRBJ2-7 TRBV15 ATSRAGGSSYEQY
13 TRBJ1-5 TRBV27 ASSRGPTSNQPQH
12 TRBJ2-4 TRBV6-2/TRBV6-3 ASSYSGATNIQY
12 TRBJ2-3 TRBV3-1 ASSQAGVTDTQY
13 TRBJ2-3 TRBV7-2 ASSHQKGTTDTQY
12 TRBJ1-2 TRBV12-3/TRBV12-4 ASSLETGPEGYT
12 TRBJ2-3 TRBV5-5 ASSSSDYTDTQY
16 . TRBV5-1 ASTLRASGGSSYNEQY
8 TRBJ2-1 TRBV28 ASSLGQQF
12 TRBJ2-3 TRBV10-3 AIGESGVTDTQY
12 TRBJ2-1 TRBV20-1 SARGLADTNEQF
14 . TRBV20-1 SARVGGTTGVDEQY
16 TRBJ1-1 TRBV5-1 ASSLGQAAFYMNTEAF
13 TRBJ2-3 TRBV5-1 ASSRTGVRTDTQY
13 TRBJ2-7 TRBV11-2 ASSPWTSGAYEQY
17 TRBJ2-3 TRBV4-2 ASSQERERGGGDADTQY
16 TRBJ2-1 TRBV7-8 ASSPGLSDPKSYNEQF
15 TRBJ2-1 TRBV3-1 ASSQDGGLSSYNEQF
10 TRBJ2-4 TRBV29-1 SVDVPGGIQY
10 TRBJ2-7 TRBV29-1 SVWREGGNQY
11 TRBJ1-4 TRBV4-1 ASSLGRGEKLF